This paragraph reports one T cell receptor beta chain. Its target is unknown. V lost 0 bases to trimming and J lost 4 bases, with 11 bases between them. The germline V gene has CDR1 DFQATT and CDR2 SNEGSKA (reference sequence). The CDR3 loop spans 14 amino acids. The record originates from a study of T cells after yellow fever vaccination. Study-wide results and limits: FACS-sorted repertoires could harbor abundant contaminating bulk-population clonotypes.

The study made its TCR cDNA through 5'RACE template switching. That step introduced a universal primer site along with UMIs. TCRdb fed the 5' RACE reads into MiXCR, producing one record per CDR3 protein. The sample shows over 150,000 distinct CDR3 sequences, about 6% of them seen only once. The sample in question was CD4+ T cells sorted from PBMCs, obtained on the day of the first yellow fever vaccination. This TCR came from a man between 18 and 35 years old who received the YFV17D yellow fever vaccine. The chain uses TRBV20-1 and TRBJ2-3, with no clear D. CDR3 in DNA: TGCAGTGCTAGAGAACCGCGTGGCGCAGATACGCAGTATTTT. It codes for CSAREPRGADTQYF.